Described below is a single T cell receptor (beta chain) sequence and its context. Vbeta (60) and Jbeta (13) primers were used in the PCR. TCRdb's copy holds only in-frame clones and misses some; the assay was immunoSEQ multiplex PCR. Among 110,000 or so clones listed, around 77% were seen once. The germline V gene has CDR1 MGHRA and CDR2 YSYEKL. Trimming cost V 4 bases and J 4 bases, with 8 bases left between them. The CDR3 is 13 amino acids. This record comes from a study of cytomegalovirus exposure and HLA in healthy donors. This clonotype originated in a young woman in good health and CMV-seropositive. The gene calls are TRBV4-1 and TRBJ1-5; D is perhaps TRBD1 (5 bases). Sequences were obtained from PBMCs. The CDR3 spells CASSRDRNQPQHF. DNA for the CDR3: TGCGCCAGCAGCCGTGACAGAAATCAGCCCCAGCATTTT.